The 19 T cell receptor beta chains listed next were all sequenced from one sample in a study of CD8 T cells in ankylosing spondylitis. Their cognate antigens are unknown. Study-level points and caveats: What seemed typical of ankylosing spondylitis blood was a TCR beta motif built from several highly homologous variants.

One entry per CDR3 protein results from TCRdb running MiXCR on the 5' RACE reads. The sample carries roughly 700,000 distinct CDR3 sequences, around 19% recorded once. Input material: blood, either unsorted or a sorted T cell fraction (not recorded which). Every receptor here comes from a male donor with ankylosing spondylitis.

This clonotype was seen repeatedly, ten times or more. J is TRBJ2-3 and V is TRBV29-1, with 15 nucleotides matching TRBD2. The CDR3 spans 15 residues. Trimming removed 6 bases from V and 3 bases from J; junction bases left unmatched: 4. Germline CDR1 reads SQVTM; CDR2 reads ANQGSEA. CDR3 DNA: TGCAGCGTGGTCGGACTAGCGGGAGGGACAGATACGCAGTATTTT. This sequence encodes CSVVGLAGGTDTQYF.

There are many counts of this clonotype. V and J are TRBV12-3 or TRBV12-4 and TRBJ2-3; the D is unclear. The CDR3 extends over 13 amino acids. The germline V and J ends were trimmed by 2 bases and 4 bases, with 7 bases remaining between them. The CDR3 bases are TGTGCCAGCAGTTTAAATTCCGCAGATACGCAGTATTTT. This codes for CASSLNSADTQYF.

The chain joins TRBV6-2 or TRBV6-3 to TRBJ2-7; D not certain. Germline CDR1 reads MNHEY; CDR2 reads SVGEGT. V was trimmed by 0 bases and J by 7 bases, leaving 4 bases between them. CDR3 length: 11 residues. The CDR3 sequence: CASSYSKEQYF. CDR3 nucleotides: TGTGCCAGCAGTTACTCGAAAGAGCAGTACTTC.

This clonotype came up a few times. J is TRBJ2-1 and V is TRBV11-1; TRBD1 might be the D (5 bases). Trimming stripped 5 bases from V and 9 bases from J, with 26 bases between. CDR1 is SGHAT, CDR2 FQDESV, per germline (reference sequence). The CDR3 has 17 residues. The CDR3 DNA reads as TGTGCCAGCAGCCTAGGGGCTTATTTCTCCCAACAGGTTGAGCAGTTCTTC. Translating gives CASSLGAYFSQQVEQFF.

This clonotype showed up just a few times. This sequence joins TRBV18 and TRBJ1-2, with D perhaps matching TRBD1 (5 bases). Germline V gene lookup returns CDR1 KGHSH and CDR2 LQKENI. This CDR3 has 16 residues. Trimming took 0 bases from V and 4 from J, leaving 15 bases between them. The CDR3, as DNA: TGTGCCAGCTCACCACCGATCCAGGGCCTTTCCTATGGCTACACCTTC. It codes for CASSPPIQGLSYGYTF.

The rearrangement links TRBV7-2 to TRBJ2-3; TRBD2 might be the D (5 bases). CDR1 is SGHTA and CDR2 is FQGNSA in the germline V gene. This CDR3 has 16 residues. V shed 0 bases and J shed 4 bases, with 14 bases lying between them. CDR3 bases: TGTGCCAGCAGCTTAGCGGCTAGTGGAGGTGCAGATACGCAGTATTTT. Amino acids: CASSLAASGGADTQYF.

This clonotype was recorded a few times. The V call is TRBV5-1, the J call TRBJ1-6, with 8 bases matching TRBD1. Germline V CDR1 and CDR2: SGHRS, YFSETQ. V dropped 0 bases and J dropped 6; count of bases not matched to a gene: 8. This CDR3 has 17 amino acids. The DNA of the CDR3 is TGCGCCAGCAGCTTGGGGTTCGGACAGGGCACTAATTCACCCCTCCACTTT. This gives the protein CASSLGFGQGTNSPLHF.

This clonotype has a handful of counts. J is TRBJ2-3 and V is TRBV24-1; D not resolved. This CDR3 has 15 residues. From germline, CDR1 is KGHDR and CDR2 SFDVKD. Deletions cut 3 bases from V and 2 bases from J, with 11 bases between. This chain's CDR3 is CATSDPRLPTDTQYF. The DNA of the CDR3 is TGTGCCACCAGTGATCCTCGACTCCCCACAGATACGCAGTATTTT.

The table lists this clonotype with a few counts. This sequence joins TRBV5-1 and TRBJ1-3, with TRBD1 matching over 7 bases. This CDR3 region has 14 residues. The germline gives CDR1 SGHRS, CDR2 YFSETQ. The J segment lost 4 bases and the V segment lost 4 bases, leaving 5 bases of the junction unmatched. The CDR3 DNA is TGCGCCAGCAGCAGCAGGGGGGACGGAAACACCATATATTTT. It is translated as CASSSRGDGNTIYF.

In its sample, this clonotype was seen a few times. The chain couples TRBV10-1 to TRBJ2-7; TRBD2 might be the D (5 bases). CDR1 is WNHNN and CDR2 is SYGVQD in the germline V gene (reference sequence). V lost 0 bases to trimming and J lost 3 bases, with 15 bases between them. The CDR3 length is 16 residues. The CDR3 protein is CASSESTSGGFYEQYF. Written as DNA, the CDR3 is TGCGCCAGCAGTGAGTCGACCAGCGGCGGGTTCTACGAGCAGTACTTC.

This clonotype showed up just a few times. CDR3 in amino acids: CASRHRATSTDTQYF. In DNA, the CDR3 is TGTGCCAGCAGGCACAGGGCGACTAGCACAGATACGCAGTATTTT. The chain uses TRBV27 and TRBJ2-3, with TRBD1 as a possible D gene (6 bases). V was trimmed by 6 bases and J by 0 bases, leaving 13 bases between them. The germline V gene has CDR1 MNHEY and CDR2 SMNVEV (reference sequence). The CDR3 has 15 residues.

The chain couples TRBV4-1 to TRBJ1-2, with TRBD1 as a possible D gene (6 bases). Germline values: CDR1 MGHRA, CDR2 YSYEKL. There are 13 residues in the CDR3. Trimming stripped 3 bases from V and 5 bases from J, with 10 bases between. CDR3 DNA sequence: TGCGCCAGCAGCCATGGGGGGGCTTATGGCTACACCTTC. This encodes CASSHGGAYGYTF.

The gene calls are TRBV5-1 and TRBJ2-7, with D unresolved. CDR1 SGHRS and CDR2 YFSETQ come from the germline V gene. Trimming took off 5 bases at V and 6 bases at J, with 12 bases between the two ends. The CDR3 length is 12 residues. The chain's CDR3 is CASREMGGEQYF. CDR3 sequence (DNA): TGCGCCAGCAGGGAAATGGGTGGCGAGCAGTACTTC.

The chain links TRBV6-5 to TRBJ2-7; D gene uncertain. Trimming took off 4 bases at V and 0 bases at J, with 10 bases between the two ends. This CDR3 region has 14 residues. Germline CDR1 MNHEY, CDR2 SVGAGI. The CDR3 protein is CASSSLGRSYEQYF. For the CDR3, the DNA is TGTGCCAGCAGTTCCCTCGGACGCTCCTACGAGCAGTACTTC.

V and J are TRBV7-2 and TRBJ2-7; the match to TRBD1 covers 10 bases. Trimming at V came to 5 bases and at J to 8 bases, leaving 12 bases not matched to a gene. The CDR3 is 15 residues long. CDR1 and CDR2 from the germline V gene are SGHTA and FQGNSA. In nucleotides, the CDR3 is TGTGCCAGCAGCGCCGACAGGGGGCAGAGGTTCAAGCAGTACTTC. Translating gives CASSADRGQRFKQYF.

Many counts were recorded for this clonotype. V and J are TRBV29-1 and TRBJ1-1; D is perhaps TRBD1 (5 bases). The CDR3 has 16 residues. Per the germline V gene, CDR1 is SQVTM and CDR2 is ANQGSEA. The ends were cut back, 1 base at V and 0 bases at J, with 15 bases in the middle. CDR3 sequence reads: CSVEALGEELNTEAFF. The DNA of the CDR3 is TGCAGCGTTGAAGCCCTAGGGGAGGAGCTGAACACTGAAGCTTTCTTT.

Only a few counts were recorded for this clonotype. The chain combines TRBV4-1 with TRBJ1-5; the D is unclear. Trimming removed 4 bases from V and 8 bases from J, with 9 bases in between. The CDR3 runs to 12 residues. In germline, CDR1 is MGHRA, CDR2 YSYEKL. Here the CDR3 reads CASSPPGEPQHF. CDR3 coding DNA: TGCGCCAGCAGCCCCCCAGGCGAGCCCCAGCATTTT.

This clonotype occurred a few times. V gene TRBV20-1 combines with J gene TRBJ2-5; D possibly matches TRBD1 or TRBD2 (6 bases each). The CDR3 contains 13 residues. Trimming stripped 6 bases from V and 5 bases from J, with 16 bases between. The germline V gene has CDR1 DFQATT and CDR2 SNEGSKA (reference sequence). CDR3 amino acids: CSALEGGSETQYF. CDR3 coding DNA: TGCAGTGCCCTAGAGGGGGGCTCTGAGACCCAGTACTTC.

The CDR3 loop is CAISESRQRGETDTQYF. CDR3 DNA sequence: TGTGCCATCAGTGAGTCACGGCAGAGGGGTGAGACAGATACGCAGTATTTT. The chain carries TRBV10-3 and TRBJ2-3; D is tentatively TRBD1 or TRBD2 (5 bases each). The CDR3 contains 17 residues. The germline gives CDR1 ENHRY, CDR2 SYGVKD. V was clipped by 0 bases and J by 3 bases, with 16 bases between them.